These T cell receptor beta chains were read from a single sample in a study of shared clonotypes between healthy human individuals. Some clones are missing from TCRdb's copy, which holds only in-frame ones; the method was immunoSEQ multiplex PCR. This table holds about 750,000 clones, 92% found once. What was sequenced was naive CD8+ T cells sorted from blood. The source is a man in his thirties or forties in good health. Each CDR3 is given with its conserved first and last residue.

TRBV5-5,CASSLAGLEGDEQYF
TRBV5-1,CASSLEPFSYEQYF
TRBV28,CASREAGLASYEQYF
TRBV5-8,CASSPGTSGADTQYF
TRBV9,CASSVGDSHYGYTF
TRBV7-6,CASSLARDFTGELFF
TRBV19,CASSMRDSHNQPQHF
TRBV5-4,CASSFRDGNYGYTF
TRBV9,CASSVAGVLSGELFF
TRBV6-1,CASIGQGGAELFF
TRBV27,CASSSGLDTQYF
TRBV9,CASSPSWGNTEAFF
TRBV9,CASSVEGRMNTGELFF
TRBV27,CASSFSRGTGELFF
TRBV25-1,CASSEYGGDDTQYF
TRBV7-2,CASSFPTSAEQFF
TRBV7-2,CASSLIWGGYSSYEQYF
TRBV9,CASRGPYGYTF
TRBV10-3,CAISSEGTFREKLFF
TRBV18,CASSPRAGVSVGNIQYF
TRBV2,CASRTLEAGETQYF
TRBV5-5,CASSLGVDPYGYTF
TRBV9,CASSVLSGSSYNEQFF
TRBV14,CASSRDEAYSPYEQYF
TRBV9,CASSVDGDHPFSYNEQFF
TRBV30,CAWGLAGVGNEQFF
TRBV6-6,CASSIRGYSYEQYF
TRBV2,CASKEEGSSYNEQFF
TRBV29-1,CSVEGTGGLHEQYF
TRBV5-1,CASSLSFSAGHSSYNEQFF
TRBV7-6,CASSLGDLQGNRQPQHF
TRBV7-9,CASSLTTVSEQYF
TRBV27,CATQFIWRTSGSGEAYNEQFF
TRBV7-9,CASSLGGQDNEQYF
TRBV6-1,CASRDRGWGEQYF
TRBV27,CASSLFPDKKQPQHF
TRBV7-2,CASSLLVSYEQYF
TRBV7-9,CASSPWSSQQFF
TRBV5-1,CASSFGLTYEQYF
TRBV7-9,CASSLSPSPYEQYF
TRBV27,CASSLLGTSGSNEQFF
TRBV28,CASSFARFNQPQHF
TRBV2,CASSEGGDQDNEQFF
TRBV11-2,CASSFYAGRSNQPQHF
TRBV27,CASSSSPGTGWGGELFF